This record concerns one TCR beta chain sequence. TCRdb's copy holds only in-frame clones and misses some; the assay was immunoSEQ multiplex PCR. This table holds about 100,000 clones, approximately 95% found once. This entry comes from a study of technical replicates of blood from a handful of donors. Losses at the gene ends were 3 bases for V and 3 bases for J; bases not matched to a gene: 8. This CDR3 contains 16 residues. Germline-derived CDR1 and CDR2 are SGDLS and YYNGEE. The TCR was taken from a human donor in good health. This chain uses TRBV9 with TRBJ2-2, with 7 bases aligning to TRBD1. The sequencing sample was made of T cells isolated from PBMCs. The CDR3 protein is CASSAIPGTDTGELFF. For the CDR3, the DNA is TGTGCCAGCAGCGCAATCCCCGGGACAGACACCGGGGAGCTGTTTTTT.